A single T cell receptor (beta chain) is shown here with its context. This sample was taken from a study of blood T cell repertoires in COVID-19. The overall study: The analysed material was cDNA or gDNA that came from T cells, B-cell-depleted T cells, or PBMCs.

CDR3 length: 13 residues. Germline-derived CDR1 and CDR2 are MDHEN and SYDVKM. V was cut by 6 bases and J by 3 bases, with 12 bases left in between. Authors' data handling: Researchers report that nucleated cell counts were estimated from reference gene primer amplification. Using immunoSEQ multiplex PCR, the repertoire was profiled, and TCRdb retains in-frame clones only, with some absent. V, J and clone size are those of that table, while D and trimming were read from the DNA. The sample records around 370,000 clones, around 90% being singletons. The TCR comes from a young man with active or convalescent COVID-19. The sequenced sample consisted of peripheral blood. The V gene is TRBV28, the J gene TRBJ2-7, with D uncertain. This chain's CDR3 is CASRPTVHYEQYF. The CDR3 bases are TGTGCCAGCAGACCCACAGTTCACTACGAGCAGTACTTC.